The clone carrying this T cell receptor beta chain has a single count. Other DNA sequences of this sample code for an identical CDR3. The method was immunoSEQ multiplex PCR; TCRdb's version includes in-frame clones alone and lacks a portion of them. The sample has some 60,000 clones, around 93% seen once. The data were obtained in a study of T cell changes during pregnancy in multiple sclerosis. CDR1 and CDR2 from the germline V gene are SGHNT and YYREEE (reference sequence). V lost 4 bases to trimming and J lost 0 bases; unmatched junction nucleotides: 4. The CDR3 spans 15 residues. The V call is TRBV5-4, the J call TRBJ2-3; 8 bases map to TRBD2. The origin of this receptor is a female donor with multiple sclerosis, enrolled in a pregnancy study. The material was CD4+ T cells from peripheral blood mononuclear cells, obtained before pregnancy. The CDR3 reads CASSRSGASTDTQYF. The CDR3 nucleotides read TGTGCCAGCAGCCGTAGCGGGGCTAGCACAGATACGCAGTATTTT. Supplemented by reference TRBV5-4 and TRBJ2-3, the full variable domain reads ETGVTQSPTHLIKTRGQQVTLRCSSQSGHNTVSWYQQALGQGPQFIFQYYREEENGRGNFPPRFSGLQFPNYSSELNVNALELDDSALYLCASSRSGASTDTQYFGPGTRLTVL.